This T cell receptor beta chain derives from a study of blood T cells in healthy people across ages. Germline CDR1 reads LGHNA; CDR2 reads YNFKEQ. The CDR3 is 15 residues long. The V gene end was trimmed by 0 bases and the J gene end by 1 base; junction bases not matched to a gene: 3. Sample-barcoded 5' priming and a J-beta primer mix drove a second PCR of about 6 to 12 cycles. In TCRdb, the 5' RACE reads were re-called with MiXCR into one record per CDR3 protein. The data hold hundreds of thousands of distinct CDR3 sequences, with about 45% observed a single time. Sequenced sample: blood. J is TRBJ2-7 and V is TRBV4-2; 7 bases are a match to TRBD2. The receptor's source is an elderly man in good health. CDR3 sequence reads: CASSQDLGGSYEQYF. Written as DNA, the CDR3 is TGTGCCAGCAGCCAAGATTTGGGGGGGTCCTACGAGCAGTACTTC.